One sample yielded the 24 T cell receptor beta chains listed below, sequenced in a study of shared clonotypes between healthy human individuals. The method was immunoSEQ multiplex PCR; TCRdb's version includes in-frame clones alone and lacks a portion of them. The table records 2 million to 2.5 million clones, 85% to 95% of them present only once. The sample comprised naive CD4+ T cells from PBMCs. Indicated subset: CD45RA+ positively selected. Source of these receptors: a man younger than 35 in good health. Some clones in this sample may be carry-over from other donors' samples.

The rearrangement links TRBV9 to TRBJ2-1; D gene uncertain. V lost 0 bases, J lost 4 bases, and 14 bases lay in between. CDR1 SGDLS and CDR2 YYNGEE come from the germline V gene. The CDR3 length is 16 residues. CDR3 region: CASSVDWHPLYNEQFF. The CDR3 nucleotides are TGTGCCAGCAGCGTAGATTGGCATCCACTGTACAATGAGCAGTTCTTC.

The chain employs TRBV6-6 and TRBJ1-2; unclear D gene. This CDR3 comprises 15 residues. Germline V CDR1 and CDR2: MNHNY, SVGAGI (reference sequence). Trimming removed 6 bases at V and 2 bases at J, with 16 bases between. CDR3 sequence reads: CASREDSLGNYGYTF. CDR3 DNA sequence: TGTGCCAGCAGAGAGGATTCTCTGGGGAACTATGGCTACACCTTC.

The chain links TRBV9 to TRBJ2-3; TRBD2 matches at 14 bases. The CDR3 contains 17 residues. The J segment lost 5 bases and the V segment lost 0 bases, leaving 5 bases of the junction unmatched. The germline V gene encodes CDR1 SGDLS and CDR2 YYNGEE. CDR3 coding DNA: TGTGCCAGCAGCGTAGCTACGGGACTAGCGGGAGTAGATACGCAGTATTTT. This sequence encodes CASSVATGLAGVDTQYF.

The chain carries TRBV29-1 and TRBJ2-7, with TRBD1 matching 7 bases. This CDR3 is 13 amino acids long. The J segment lost 2 bases and the V segment lost 7 bases, leaving 8 bases of the junction unmatched. CDR1 SQVTM and CDR2 ANQGSEA come from the germline V gene. The CDR3 region has the DNA TGCAGCGCATCCGGGACAGTTACCTACGAGCAGTACTTC. It encodes CSASGTVTYEQYF.

This chain uses TRBV4-1 with TRBJ2-1, with D perhaps assigned TRBD1 or TRBD2 (5 bases each). The V end lost 1 base, the J end lost 2 bases, and 9 bases lay between the germline ends. This CDR3 region has 15 residues. CDR1 is MGHRA, CDR2 YSYEKL, per germline. The CDR3 DNA sequence: TGCGCCAGCAGCCAAGTGACGGGGCCCTACAATGAGCAGTTCTTC. It codes for CASSQVTGPYNEQFF.

As concerns this clone: Mismatch with germline at one junction end may stem from a read error. The chain carries TRBV5-4 and TRBJ2-1; 12 bases match TRBD2. Per the germline V gene, CDR1 is SGHNT and CDR2 is YYREEE (reference sequence). The CDR3 totals 13 residues. CDR3 region: CASSLETSGSGLF. CDR3 sequence (DNA): TGTGCCAGCAGCTTGGAGACTAGCGGGAGCGGGCTCTTC.

The chain couples TRBV30 to TRBJ2-3, with 9 bases fitting TRBD2. This CDR3 has 14 residues. Germline assignment: CDR1 GTSNPN and CDR2 SVGIG (reference sequence). V was clipped by 0 bases and J by 5 bases; unmatched bases: 3. CDR3: CAWSVAGGVDTQYF. The DNA of the CDR3 is TGTGCCTGGAGTGTGGCGGGAGGGGTAGATACGCAGTATTTT.

J is TRBJ2-7 and V is TRBV28; tentatively, D is TRBD2 (6 bases). The germline CDR1 and CDR2 sequences are MDHEN and SYDVKM. This CDR3 spans 14 amino acids. V was cut by 6 bases and J by 0 bases, with 12 bases left in between. CDR3 amino acids: CASRTSLPSYEQYF. The DNA for the CDR3 is TGTGCCAGCAGGACTAGTTTGCCCTCCTACGAGCAGTACTTC.

Turning to this clone: This specimen includes other DNA sequences encoding the same CDR3. J is TRBJ1-6 and V is TRBV30, with unresolved D. The germline V gene encodes CDR1 GTSNPN and CDR2 SVGIG (reference sequence). CDR3 size: 14 residues. Trimming pared 0 bases from V and 3 bases from J, leaving 6 bases between. The CDR3 loop is CAWSVPGYNSPLHF. CDR3 in DNA: TGTGCCTGGAGTGTCCCAGGCTATAATTCACCCCTCCACTTT.

As for this clone: This sample also contains other DNA sequences that code for the same CDR3. The V and J genes are TRBV28 and TRBJ1-2, with D possibly matching TRBD1 (5 bases). V was shortened by 8 bases and J by 4 bases, with 11 bases between the two germline ends. The CDR3 is made up of 12 amino acids. CDR1 and CDR2 from the germline V gene are MDHEN and SYDVKM. The CDR3 nucleotides read TGTGCCAGCTCCCAGGGAGGCTATGGCTACACCTTC. The encoded protein is CASSQGGYGYTF.

Details on this clone: The sample contains more than one DNA sequence encoding this CDR3. The chain uses TRBV9 and TRBJ1-1; D is uncertain. V was clipped by 1 base and J by 5 bases, with 9 bases between them. This CDR3 spans 13 amino acids. Germline V gives CDR1 SGDLS, CDR2 YYNGEE. CDR3 sequence (DNA): TGTGCCAGCAGCGTACTAGGAGGAACTGAAGCTTTCTTT. Protein product: CASSVLGGTEAFF.

This sequence joins TRBV27 and TRBJ2-3; 7 nucleotides agree with TRBD2. CDR1 and CDR2 from the germline V gene are MNHEY and SMNVEV (reference sequence). There are 16 residues in the CDR3. The V and J ends lost 2 bases and 4 bases, in that order; junction bases with no gene match: 9. This chain's CDR3 is CASSLRSVGGSDTQYF. The CDR3 DNA sequence: TGTGCCAGCAGTTTAAGGAGCGTGGGGGGGTCAGATACGCAGTATTTT.

The V gene is TRBV11-2, the J gene TRBJ2-3, with unresolved D. Germline V gene sequence: CDR1 SGHAT, CDR2 FQNNGV. Trimming cost V 5 bases and J 0 bases, with 9 bases left between them. The CDR3 is made up of 14 amino acids. CDR3 region: CASSQGGSTDTQYF. The CDR3 region has the DNA TGTGCCAGCAGCCAAGGCGGTAGCACAGATACGCAGTATTTT. Full variable domain (remainder filled in from reference TRBV11-2 and TRBJ2-3): EAGVAQSPRYKIIEKRQSVAFWCNPISGHATLYWYQQILGQGPKLLIQFQNNGVVDDSQLPKDRFSAERLKGVDSTLKIQPAKLEDSAVYLCASSQGGSTDTQYFGPGTRLTVL.

V usage is TRBV27 and J usage is TRBJ2-7; TRBD2 is a possible D gene (6 bases). The germline V and J ends were trimmed by 1 base and 1 base, with 8 bases remaining between them. Germline CDR1 is MNHEY and CDR2 is SMNVEV (reference sequence). The CDR3 has 14 amino acids. For the CDR3, the DNA is TGTGCCAGCAGTTTATGGAGCGGGTCCTACGAGCAGTACTTC. Protein sequence: CASSLWSGSYEQYF.

In this sample, this clone turned up once. The CDR3 protein is CASSPSAGDYGYTF. CDR3 nucleotides: TGTGCCAGTTCCCCATCGGCGGGCGACTATGGCTACACCTTC. V and J are TRBV19 and TRBJ1-2; D uncertain. Germline V lookup: CDR1 LNHDA, CDR2 SQIVND (reference sequence). The CDR3 spans 14 residues. The V gene lost 8 bases and the J gene lost 3 bases, with 16 bases spanning the gap. The full variable domain, completed using reference TRBV19 and TRBJ1-2, is DGGITQSPKYLFRKEGQNVTLSCEQNLNHDAMYWYRQDPGQGLRLIYYSQIVNDFQKGDIAEGYSVSREKKESFPLTVTSAQKNPTAFYLCASSPSAGDYGYTFGSGTRLTVV.

The V call is TRBV27, the J call TRBJ2-1, with 8 bases fitting TRBD2. The CDR3 covers 13 residues. J was trimmed by 7 bases and V by 5 bases; bases with no gene match: 4. Germline CDR1 and CDR2: MNHEY and SMNVEV (reference sequence). The CDR3 sequence is CASSPGRGNEQFF. DNA for the CDR3: TGTGCCAGCAGTCCCGGGAGGGGGAATGAGCAGTTCTTC.

The chain combines TRBV5-5 with TRBJ1-5; D is undetermined. The CDR3 consists of 14 residues. V gave up 2 bases and J gave up 0 bases, with 6 bases separating them. Germline V gives CDR1 SGHKS, CDR2 YYEKEE (reference sequence). In DNA form, the CDR3 reads TGTGCCAGCAGCTTCTTCCTTAGCAATCAGCCCCAGCATTTT. The encoded protein is CASSFFLSNQPQHF.

Worth noting for this clone: Other DNA sequences in this specimen translate into the identical CDR3. This sequence joins TRBV18 and TRBJ2-2, with 7 nucleotides matching TRBD1. CDR3 length: 15 residues. V gave up 3 bases and J gave up 3 bases; unmatched junction bases: 4. Germline CDR1 is KGHSH and CDR2 is LQKENI. DNA of the CDR3: TGTGCCAGCTCACCCCGGCAGGGGGACACCGGGGAGCTGTTTTTT. Its translation is CASSPRQGDTGELFF.

The chain joins TRBV5-4 to TRBJ2-1; D is possibly TRBD2 (5 bases). Trimming removed 2 bases at V and 4 bases at J, with 16 bases between. Germline assignment: CDR1 SGHNT and CDR2 YYREEE (reference sequence). This CDR3 comprises 16 residues. The CDR3 DNA reads TGTGCCAGCAGCTTAGGTTCTGGACTGGGGTACAATGAGCAGTTCTTC. It is translated as CASSLGSGLGYNEQFF.

V and J are TRBV2 and TRBJ2-1, with D hard to call. The germline V gene has CDR1 SNHLY and CDR2 FYNNEI. This CDR3 contains 13 residues. CDR3 loop: CGGSVGVNNEQFF. Here the CDR3 DNA reads TGTGGAGGCTCGGTCGGTGTCAACAATGAGCAGTTCTTC.

The chain combines TRBV28 with TRBJ1-5; 7 bases align to TRBD1. The CDR3 sequence is 15 residues long. J gave up 9 bases and V 5 bases, and 13 bases lay outside the gene matches. CDR1 and CDR2 (germline): MDHEN, SYDVKM. CDR3 amino acids: CASSIRDRPLGPQHF. The CDR3 region has the DNA TGTGCCAGCAGTATCCGGGACAGACCCCTTGGGCCCCAGCATTTT.

The genes are TRBV12-5 and TRBJ1-3; D is unresolved. The CDR3 has 13 residues. From germline, CDR1 is LGHNT and CDR2 FRNRAP. V was clipped by 5 bases and J by 1 base, with 6 bases between them. CDR3 loop: CASGTLSGNTIYF. The CDR3 DNA follows: TGTGCTAGTGGTACCCTATCTGGAAACACCATATATTTT.

The chain uses TRBV11-1 and TRBJ1-4; maybe TRBD1 (6 bases). The CDR3 is 16 amino acids. V shed 5 bases and J shed 7 bases, with 20 bases lying between them. Per germline, CDR1 SGHAT and CDR2 FQDESV (reference sequence). The CDR3 reads CASSLGPGAGAEKLFF. The CDR3 nucleotides read TGTGCCAGCAGCCTGGGGCCAGGGGCCGGCGCTGAAAAACTGTTTTTT. Looking up the rest from reference TRBV11-1 and TRBJ1-4 gives the full variable domain: EAEVAQSPRYKITEKSQAVAFWCDPISGHATLYWYRQILGQGPELLVQFQDESVVDDSQLPKDRFSAERLKGVDSTLKIQPAELGDSAMYLCASSLGPGAGAEKLFFGSGTQLSVL.

The chain is built from TRBV5-1 and TRBJ2-5; D unresolved. CDR1 is SGHRS and CDR2 is YFSETQ in the germline V gene. This CDR3 spans 15 amino acids. V lost 0 bases to trimming and J lost 1 base, with 10 bases between them. DNA of the CDR3: TGCGCCAGCAGCTTGGCCTTTGGTGCCCAAGAGACCCAGTACTTC. This encodes CASSLAFGAQETQYF.